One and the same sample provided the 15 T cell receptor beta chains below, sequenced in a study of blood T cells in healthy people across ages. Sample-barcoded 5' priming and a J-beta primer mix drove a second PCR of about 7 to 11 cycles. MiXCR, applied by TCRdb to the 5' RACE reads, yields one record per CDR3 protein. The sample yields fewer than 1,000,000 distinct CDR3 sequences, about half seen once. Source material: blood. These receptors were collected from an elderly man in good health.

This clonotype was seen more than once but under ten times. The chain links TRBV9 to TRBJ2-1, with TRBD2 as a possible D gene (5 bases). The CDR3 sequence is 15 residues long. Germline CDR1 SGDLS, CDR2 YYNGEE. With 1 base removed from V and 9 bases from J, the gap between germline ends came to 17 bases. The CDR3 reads CASSVHMSLGSEQFF. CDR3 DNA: TGTGCCAGCAGCGTACACATGTCCCTAGGGAGTGAGCAGTTCTTC.

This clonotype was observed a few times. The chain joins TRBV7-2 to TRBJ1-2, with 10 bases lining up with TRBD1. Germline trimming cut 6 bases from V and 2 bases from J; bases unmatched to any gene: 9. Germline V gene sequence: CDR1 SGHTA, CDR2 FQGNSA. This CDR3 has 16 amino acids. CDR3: CASRGQGSTLNYGYTF. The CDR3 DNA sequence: TGTGCCAGCAGGGGACAGGGGTCTACTCTAAACTATGGCTACACCTTC.

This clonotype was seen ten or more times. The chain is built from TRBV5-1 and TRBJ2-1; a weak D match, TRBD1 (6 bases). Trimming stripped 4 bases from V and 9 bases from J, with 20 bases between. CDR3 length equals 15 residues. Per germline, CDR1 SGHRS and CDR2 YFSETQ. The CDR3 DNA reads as TGCGCCAGCAGCCAACTCCCAGGGGAAGGGAGTGAGCAGTTCTTC. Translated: CASSQLPGEGSEQFF.

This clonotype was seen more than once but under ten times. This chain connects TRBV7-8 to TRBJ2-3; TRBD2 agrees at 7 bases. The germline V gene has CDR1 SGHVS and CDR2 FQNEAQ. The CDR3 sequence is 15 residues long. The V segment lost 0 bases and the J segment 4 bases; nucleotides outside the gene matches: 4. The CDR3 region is CASSLAGGDPDTQYF. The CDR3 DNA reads TGTGCCAGCAGCTTAGCGGGGGGGGACCCAGATACGCAGTATTTT.

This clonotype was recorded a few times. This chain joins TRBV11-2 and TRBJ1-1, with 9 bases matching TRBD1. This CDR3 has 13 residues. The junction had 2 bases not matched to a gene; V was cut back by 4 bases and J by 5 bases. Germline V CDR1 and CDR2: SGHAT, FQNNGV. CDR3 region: CASSSDRGTEAFF. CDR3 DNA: TGTGCCAGCAGCTCGGACAGGGGAACTGAAGCTTTCTTT.

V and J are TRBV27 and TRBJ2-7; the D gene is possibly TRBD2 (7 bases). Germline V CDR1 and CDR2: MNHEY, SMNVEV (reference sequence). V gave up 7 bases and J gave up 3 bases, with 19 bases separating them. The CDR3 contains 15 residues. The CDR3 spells CASTPGGGVIYEQYF. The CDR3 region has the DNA TGTGCCAGCACGCCGGGGGGCGGAGTGATCTACGAGCAGTACTTC.

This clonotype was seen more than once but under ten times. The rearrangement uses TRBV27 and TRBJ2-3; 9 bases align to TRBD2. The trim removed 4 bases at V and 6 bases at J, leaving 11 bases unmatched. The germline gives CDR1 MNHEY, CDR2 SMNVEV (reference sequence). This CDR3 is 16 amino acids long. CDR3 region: CASSSLLAGEPDTQYF. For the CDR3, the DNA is TGTGCCAGCAGTTCCCTCTTAGCGGGAGAACCGGATACGCAGTATTTT.

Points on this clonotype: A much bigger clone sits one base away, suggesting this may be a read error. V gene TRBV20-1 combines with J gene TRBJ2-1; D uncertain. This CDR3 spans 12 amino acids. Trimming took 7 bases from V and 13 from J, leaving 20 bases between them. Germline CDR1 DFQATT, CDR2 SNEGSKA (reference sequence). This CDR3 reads CSGQTYQETQFF. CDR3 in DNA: TGCAGTGGCCAGACGTACCAAGAGACCCAGTTCTTC.

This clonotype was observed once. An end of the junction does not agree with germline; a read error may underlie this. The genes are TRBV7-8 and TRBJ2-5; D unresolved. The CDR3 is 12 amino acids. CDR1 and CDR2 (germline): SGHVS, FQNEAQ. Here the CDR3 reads CTSSLLQETQYF. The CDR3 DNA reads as TGTACCAGCAGCTTACTCCAAGAGACCCAGTACTTC.

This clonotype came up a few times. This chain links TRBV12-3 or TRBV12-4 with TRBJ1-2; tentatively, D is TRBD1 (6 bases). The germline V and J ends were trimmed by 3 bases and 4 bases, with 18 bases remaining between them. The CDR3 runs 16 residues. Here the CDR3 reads CASSFRGGRGGYGYTF. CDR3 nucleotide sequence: TGTGCCAGCAGTTTTAGGGGGGGTCGAGGGGGCTATGGCTACACCTTC.

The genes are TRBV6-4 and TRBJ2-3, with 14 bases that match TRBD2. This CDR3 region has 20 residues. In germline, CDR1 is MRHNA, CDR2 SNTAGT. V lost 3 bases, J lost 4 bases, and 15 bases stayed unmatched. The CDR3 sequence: CASSDSGRLAGGPVPDTQYF. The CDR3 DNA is TGTGCCAGCAGTGATTCGGGTCGACTAGCGGGAGGGCCGGTGCCAGATACGCAGTATTTT.

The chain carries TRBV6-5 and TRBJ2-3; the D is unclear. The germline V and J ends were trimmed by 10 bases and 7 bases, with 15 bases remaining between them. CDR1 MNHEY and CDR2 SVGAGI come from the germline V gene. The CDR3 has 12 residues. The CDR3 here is CAIGAPVNTQYF. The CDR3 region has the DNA TGTGCCATCGGAGCCCCGGTCAATACGCAGTATTTT.

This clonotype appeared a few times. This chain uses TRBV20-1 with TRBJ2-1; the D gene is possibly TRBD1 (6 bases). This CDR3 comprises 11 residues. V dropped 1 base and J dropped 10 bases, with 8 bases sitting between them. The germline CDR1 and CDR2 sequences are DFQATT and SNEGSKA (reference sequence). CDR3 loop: CSARGDTEQFF. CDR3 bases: TGCAGTGCTAGAGGGGACACGGAGCAGTTCTTC.

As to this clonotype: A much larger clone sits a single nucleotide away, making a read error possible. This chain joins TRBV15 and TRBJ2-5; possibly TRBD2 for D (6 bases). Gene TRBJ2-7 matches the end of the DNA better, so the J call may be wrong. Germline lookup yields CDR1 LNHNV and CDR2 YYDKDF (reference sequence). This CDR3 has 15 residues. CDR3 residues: CATSRDQAWGGEQYF. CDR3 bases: TGTGCCACCAGCAGAGATCAGGCCTGGGGAGGCGAGCAGTACTTC.

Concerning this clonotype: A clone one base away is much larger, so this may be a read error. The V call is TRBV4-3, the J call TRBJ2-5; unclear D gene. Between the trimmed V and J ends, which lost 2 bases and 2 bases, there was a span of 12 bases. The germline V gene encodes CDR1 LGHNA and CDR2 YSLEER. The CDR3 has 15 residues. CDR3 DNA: TGCGCCAGCAGCCAATATCGAACAACTCAAGAGACCCAGTACTTC. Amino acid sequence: CASSQYRTTQETQYF.